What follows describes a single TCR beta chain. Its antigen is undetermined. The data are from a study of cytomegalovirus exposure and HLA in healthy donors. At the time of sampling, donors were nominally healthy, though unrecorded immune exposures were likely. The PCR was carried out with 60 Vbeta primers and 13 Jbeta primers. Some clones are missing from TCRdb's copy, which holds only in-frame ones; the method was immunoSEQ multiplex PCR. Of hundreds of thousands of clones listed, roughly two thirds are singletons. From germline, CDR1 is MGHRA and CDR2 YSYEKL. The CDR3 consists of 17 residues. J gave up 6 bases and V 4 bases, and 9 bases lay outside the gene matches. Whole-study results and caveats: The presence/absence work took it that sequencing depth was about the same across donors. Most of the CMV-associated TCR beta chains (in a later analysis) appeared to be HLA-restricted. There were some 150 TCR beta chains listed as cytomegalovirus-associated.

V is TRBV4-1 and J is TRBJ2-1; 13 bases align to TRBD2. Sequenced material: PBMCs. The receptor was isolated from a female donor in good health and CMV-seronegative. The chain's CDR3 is CASSPVYGTSGINEQFF. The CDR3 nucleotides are TGCGCCAGCAGCCCCGTATACGGGACTAGCGGGATCAATGAGCAGTTCTTC.